Shown below are 29 T cell receptor beta chains from a single sample sequenced in a study of blood T cell repertoires in COVID-19. TCRdb keeps only in-frame clones here, not all; method: immunoSEQ multiplex PCR. The data hold over 100,000 clones, with approximately 90% observed a single time. The source material was peripheral blood. The receptor source for this set is a human donor in a cohort sampled during active COVID-19.

The J gene is TRBJ2-7, the V gene TRBV11-2, with 9 bases lining up with TRBD1. Losses at the gene ends were 2 bases for V and 1 base for J; bases not matched to a gene: 9. Germline-derived CDR1 and CDR2 are SGHAT and FQNNGV. The CDR3 runs to 17 residues. The CDR3 coding sequence is TGTGCCAGCAGCTTACCACGGACAGGGGCGGTATCCTACGAGCAGTACTTC. The encoded protein is CASSLPRTGAVSYEQYF.

The V and J genes are TRBV5-5 and TRBJ1-2; 8 bases agree with TRBD1. Germline values: CDR1 SGHKS, CDR2 YYEKEE (reference sequence). The V segment lost 2 bases and the J segment 8 bases; nucleotides outside the gene matches: 11. The CDR3 covers 15 residues. The CDR3 reads CASSFSGGAVSGYTF. The DNA for the CDR3 is TGTGCCAGCAGCTTCTCAGGGGGCGCGGTATCCGGCTACACCTTC.

A few counts support this clone. V is TRBV28 and J is TRBJ1-5; D gene uncertain. V lost 1 base and J lost 0, with 7 bases in between. The germline V gene encodes CDR1 MDHEN and CDR2 SYDVKM. The CDR3 has 15 residues. The CDR3 coding sequence is TGTGCCAGCAGTTTATCAGTGCCTAGCAATCAGCCCCAGCATTTT. Translated: CASSLSVPSNQPQHF.

The J gene is TRBJ2-5, the V gene TRBV25-1, with 10 nucleotides matching TRBD1. CDR1 and CDR2 from the germline V gene are MGHDK and SYGVNS. V shed 3 bases, J shed 5 bases, and the junction held 9 bases outside the gene matches. The CDR3 spans 16 residues. For the CDR3, the DNA is TGTGCCAGCAGTGACCCGGGACAGGGGAGTCTGGAGACCCAGTACTTC. Encoded protein: CASSDPGQGSLETQYF. The full variable domain, completed using reference TRBV25-1 and TRBJ2-5, is EADIYQTPRYLVIGTGKKITLECSQTMGHDKMYWYQQDPGMELHLIHYSYGVNSTEKGDLSSESTVSRIRTEHFPLTLESARPSHTSQYLCASSDPGQGSLETQYFGPGTRLLVL.

In DNA form, the CDR3 reads TGCGCCAGCACCGAGACAGGAGCCAGCCATCAGCCCCAGCATTTT. This codes for CASTETGASHQPQHF. The chain links TRBV5-1 to TRBJ1-5; weak D call: TRBD1 (6 bases). Looked up from germline, CDR1 is SGHRS and CDR2 is YFSETQ. Trimming removed 6 bases at V and 5 bases at J, with 18 bases between. The CDR3 runs to 15 residues.

The J gene is TRBJ1-6, the V gene TRBV5-1, with D maybe TRBD1 (5 bases). The CDR3 consists of 17 residues. The V and J ends lost 0 bases and 4 bases respectively, with 14 bases between them. Looked up from germline, CDR1 is SGHRS and CDR2 is YFSETQ. CDR3 DNA: TGCGCCAGCAGCTTGGGCAAACGACAGTTTTATAATTCACCCCTCCACTTT. Translated: CASSLGKRQFYNSPLHF.

V usage is TRBV3-1 (or the pseudogene TRBV3-2) and J usage is TRBJ2-7; 10 bases fit TRBD1. Germline values: CDR1 LGHDT, CDR2 YNNKEL (reference sequence). V was clipped by 6 bases and J by 2 bases; unmatched bases: 7. The CDR3 spans 15 residues. The CDR3: CASRPRQGAPYEQYF. The CDR3 DNA follows: TGTGCCAGCAGGCCACGACAGGGGGCCCCCTACGAGCAGTACTTC.

This sequence joins TRBV6-1 and TRBJ2-7; 9 bases line up with TRBD1. There are 18 residues in the CDR3. V shed 4 bases and J 0 bases; nucleotides not matched to a gene: 13. Germline values: CDR1 MNHNS, CDR2 SASEGT. In DNA form, the CDR3 reads TGTGCCAGCAGTGGAACCGGGACAGGGAATTTCCTCTCCTACGAGCAGTACTTC. Translating it yields CASSGTGTGNFLSYEQYF.

This chain connects TRBV7-9 to TRBJ2-1; TRBD2 agrees at 10 bases. CDR1 is SEHNR and CDR2 is FQNEAQ in the germline V gene (reference sequence). Unmatched junction bases numbered 6, after V lost 2 bases and J lost 8 bases. This CDR3 contains 15 residues. This CDR3 is CASSLSLAGDHEQFF. CDR3 in DNA: TGTGCCAGCAGCTTATCGCTAGCGGGAGATCATGAGCAGTTCTTC.

The CDR3: CASSLGGASGVPSSYEQYF. CDR3 bases: TGTGCCAGCAGCTTGGGGGGTGCTAGCGGGGTTCCGAGCTCCTACGAGCAGTACTTC. The chain recombines TRBV5-4 with TRBJ2-7; 9 positions agree with TRBD2. Looked up from germline, CDR1 is SGHNT and CDR2 is YYREEE (reference sequence). The CDR3 runs to 19 residues. Trimming took 0 bases from V and 0 from J; bases not matched to a gene: 13.

This chain connects TRBV27 to TRBJ2-2; 7 nucleotides align to TRBD1. CDR3 length: 16 residues. Germline CDR1 MNHEY, CDR2 SMNVEV (reference sequence). Trimming removed 4 bases from V and 5 bases from J; junction bases left unmatched: 10. Here the CDR3 reads CASSSTRPTGTGELFF. CDR3 sequence (DNA): TGTGCCAGCAGTTCAACCAGACCGACAGGGACCGGGGAGCTGTTTTTT.

The V gene is TRBV5-4, the J gene TRBJ1-1, with TRBD1 matching over 7 bases. The V gene's germline CDR1 is SGHNT and CDR2 YYREEE (reference sequence). V lost 6 bases to trimming and J lost 8 bases; unmatched junction nucleotides: 13. This CDR3 comprises 14 residues. CDR3 nucleotide sequence: TGTGCCAGCACCGACGACTTACAGGGGCGAGAAGCTTTCTTT. Translating gives CASTDDLQGREAFF.

The chain couples TRBV6-2 or TRBV6-3 to TRBJ2-3, with TRBD2 identical over 11 bases. The CDR3 totals 15 residues. Germline CDR1 is MNHEY and CDR2 is SVGEGT. The ends lost 5 bases at V and 3 bases at J; junction bases unmatched: 4. This CDR3 reads CASSLSGRETDTQYF. CDR3 DNA sequence: TGTGCCAGCAGTCTTAGCGGGAGGGAAACAGATACGCAGTATTTT.

The chain recombines TRBV5-1 with TRBJ1-1, with 11 bases identical to TRBD1. Germline V CDR1 and CDR2: SGHRS, YFSETQ. V trimming: 3 bases; J trimming: 4 bases; junction bases outside the gene matches: 2. The CDR3 totals 14 residues. CDR3 coding DNA: TGCGCCAGCAGCTCCGGGACAGGGGGCACTGAAGCTTTCTTT. It translates to CASSSGTGGTEAFF.

This chain uses TRBV18 with TRBJ1-1, with D uncertain. V was clipped by 1 base and J by 7 bases, with 7 bases between them. This CDR3 region has 12 residues. CDR1 and CDR2 (germline): KGHSH, LQKENI. This CDR3 reads CASSPLPVEAFF. In nucleotides, the CDR3 is TGTGCCAGCTCACCACTTCCCGTTGAAGCTTTCTTT.

The V gene is TRBV7-6, the J gene TRBJ1-4; D is uncertain. Germline V CDR1 and CDR2: SGHVS, FNYEAQ. The V end lost 5 bases, the J end lost 7 bases, and 8 bases lay between the germline ends. This CDR3 spans 12 amino acids. The CDR3 nucleotides are TGTGCCAGCAGCCGGCGGGGTGAAAAACTGTTTTTT. It is translated as CASSRRGEKLFF.

The chain carries TRBV5-8 and TRBJ2-1; TRBD1 agrees at 7 bases. The CDR3 runs to 17 residues. The ends lost 3 bases at V and 2 bases at J; junction bases unmatched: 11. Germline values: CDR1 SGHTS, CDR2 YDEGEE. The CDR3 region has the DNA TGTGCCAGCAGCTATATAAGGGGACAGCAACCCTACAATGAGCAGTTCTTC. As protein: CASSYIRGQQPYNEQFF.

This clone was found once. The chain carries TRBV18 and TRBJ2-1; possible D gene TRBD2, 5 bases. CDR1 and CDR2 (germline): KGHSH, LQKENI. With 5 bases removed from V and 9 bases from J, the gap between germline ends came to 17 bases. The CDR3 extends over 14 amino acids. The CDR3 DNA follows: TGTGCCAGCTCAGCAAAAGGAGGCCCCGGTGAGCAGTTCTTC. This gives the protein CASSAKGGPGEQFF.

This sequence joins TRBV7-3 and TRBJ2-3; 10 bases fit TRBD2. V lost 5 bases and J lost 2; bases outside the gene matches: 4. Germline V gives CDR1 SGHTA, CDR2 FQGTGA. This CDR3 is built from 15 residues. In DNA form, the CDR3 reads TGTGCCAGCAGCCTAGCGGGAGCCTCCACAGATACGCAGTATTTT. It codes for CASSLAGASTDTQYF.

In DNA form, the CDR3 reads TGTGCCAGCAGCTTAGGACAGGGTAATGGCTACACCTTC. Amino acids: CASSLGQGNGYTF. This chain uses TRBV7-6 with TRBJ1-2, with 7 bases fitting TRBD1. Germline values: CDR1 SGHVS, CDR2 FNYEAQ. V was pared by 1 base and J by 6 bases, with 2 bases of the junction left unmatched. The CDR3 runs to 13 residues.

This chain joins TRBV2 and TRBJ2-6, with 10 positions matching TRBD1. This CDR3 has 16 amino acids. The V gene end was trimmed by 6 bases and the J gene end by 2 bases; junction bases not matched to a gene: 4. Per the germline V gene, CDR1 is SNHLY and CDR2 is FYNNEI. Here the CDR3 reads CASSPGTGAGANVLTF. For the CDR3, the DNA is TGTGCCAGCAGCCCCGGGACAGGGGCTGGGGCCAACGTCCTGACTTTC.

The chain carries TRBV19 and TRBJ2-4; 7 bases are a match to TRBD2. J was trimmed by 1 base and V by 3 bases; bases with no gene match: 3. This CDR3 comprises 15 residues. CDR1 is LNHDA, CDR2 SQIVND, per germline (reference sequence). Here the CDR3 DNA reads TGTGCCAGTAGTATCGGGGGAGGGGCCAAAAACATTCAGTACTTC. It encodes CASSIGGGAKNIQYF.

The chain recombines TRBV27 with TRBJ1-2; tentatively, D is TRBD1 (6 bases). V gave up 5 bases and J gave up 2 bases, with 12 bases separating them. The CDR3 length is 14 residues. Germline V gives CDR1 MNHEY, CDR2 SMNVEV (reference sequence). The CDR3 loop reads CASSPQGDNYGYTF. CDR3 DNA: TGTGCCAGCAGTCCACAGGGAGACAACTATGGCTACACCTTC.

The chain has TRBV5-1 and TRBJ2-1; D gene ambiguous. This CDR3 region has 11 residues. V was pared by 2 bases and J by 8 bases, with 5 bases between. Per germline, CDR1 SGHRS and CDR2 YFSETQ. The CDR3 coding sequence is TGCGCCAGCAGCTTCCAGTATGAGCAGTTCTTC. It is translated as CASSFQYEQFF. Based on the CDR3 plus reference TRBV5-1 and TRBJ2-1, the full variable domain is KAGVTQTPRYLIKTRGQQVTLSCSPISGHRSVSWYQQTPGQGLQFLFEYFSETQRNKGNFPGRFSGRQFSNSRSEMNVSTLELGDSALYLCASSFQYEQFFGPGTRLTVL.

The chain uses TRBV6-5 and TRBJ1-2; no reliable D call. Trimming removed 4 bases at V and 7 bases at J, with 16 bases between. This CDR3 region has 14 residues. Per the germline V gene, CDR1 is MNHEY and CDR2 is SVGAGI. The DNA of the CDR3 is TGTGCCAGCAGTTTAAGGGAGGGTCCCTCTGGCTACACCTTC. It codes for CASSLREGPSGYTF.

The chain joins TRBV5-6 to TRBJ1-5; no clear D. V gave up 0 bases and J gave up 2 bases, with 6 bases separating them. Germline assignment: CDR1 SGHDT and CDR2 YYEEEE. The CDR3 has 14 amino acids. CDR3 region: CASSLGRGNQPQHF. The CDR3 DNA sequence: TGTGCCAGCAGCTTGGGGAGGGGCAATCAGCCCCAGCATTTT.

The J gene is TRBJ1-2, the V gene TRBV5-1, with 10 bases fitting TRBD1. J was trimmed by 5 bases and V by 3 bases; bases with no gene match: 7. The CDR3 has 15 residues. Germline values: CDR1 SGHRS, CDR2 YFSETQ. CDR3 sequence (DNA): TGCGCCAGCAGCTCGCCGACAGGGGGCGCATATGGCTACACCTTC. Protein product: CASSSPTGGAYGYTF. Using reference TRBV5-1 and TRBJ1-2 for the parts outside the CDR3, the full variable domain is KAGVTQTPRYLIKTRGQQVTLSCSPISGHRSVSWYQQTPGQGLQFLFEYFSETQRNKGNFPGRFSGRQFSNSRSEMNVSTLELGDSALYLCASSSPTGGAYGYTFGSGTRLTVV.

The chain carries TRBV5-1 and TRBJ2-3; D is uncertain. This CDR3 has 14 amino acids. The germline V gene encodes CDR1 SGHRS and CDR2 YFSETQ. V was trimmed by 0 bases and J by 1 base, leaving 6 bases between them. The DNA for the CDR3 is TGCGCCAGCAGCTTGGGGGCACGCACAGATACGCAGTATTTT. This encodes CASSLGARTDTQYF.

This chain connects TRBV9 to TRBJ2-3, with 7 bases lining up with TRBD1. The CDR3 spans 19 residues. Germline lookup yields CDR1 SGDLS and CDR2 YYNGEE. Trimming cost V 4 bases and J 2 bases; bases outside gene matches: 19. CDR3 DNA sequence: TGTGCCAGCAGCCGTAGCCAACTGCTACGACAGGGAAACACAGATACGCAGTATTTT. Translated: CASSRSQLLRQGNTDTQYF.